This passage covers 10 T cell receptor beta chains from one sample sequenced in a study of shared clonotypes between healthy human individuals. Libraries were prepared by immunoSEQ multiplex PCR; TCRdb keeps only in-frame clonotypes and omits some of them. Here the sample spans some 2,400,000 clones, about 94% being singletons. The sequenced sample was naive CD4+ T cells sorted from blood. Described subset: CD45RA+ positively selected. Receptors originate from a man aged 18 to 30 in good health.

The chain is built from TRBV13 and TRBJ2-7; 8 bases line up with TRBD1. The V segment lost 4 bases and the J segment 1 base; nucleotides outside the gene matches: 3. The germline gives CDR1 PRHDT, CDR2 FYEKMQ (reference sequence). CDR3 length equals 14 residues. CDR3 loop: CASSSWTGSYEQYF. The CDR3 DNA reads TGTGCCAGCAGCTCCTGGACAGGGTCCTACGAGCAGTACTTC. The entire variable domain, with the rest obtained from reference TRBV13 and TRBJ2-7, is as follows: AAGVIQSPRHLIKEKRETATLKCYPIPRHDTVYWYQQGPGQDPQFLISFYEKMQSDKGSIPDRFSAQQFSDYHSELNMSSLELGDSALYFCASSSWTGSYEQYFGPGTRLTVT.

V is TRBV5-5 and J is TRBJ2-5; D unclear. Germline V gives CDR1 SGHKS, CDR2 YYEKEE (reference sequence). CDR3 length equals 13 residues. Trimming took 1 base from V and 1 from J, leaving 5 bases between them. CDR3 DNA: TGTGCCAGCAGCTTGAATCCCCAAGAGACCCAGTACTTC. This sequence encodes CASSLNPQETQYF.

CDR3 bases: TGTGCCAGCAGTGAAAAGTTAATGGGGTTGGGGAACACTGAAGCTTTCTTT. Amino acid sequence: CASSEKLMGLGNTEAFF. The V gene is TRBV2, the J gene TRBJ1-1; D remains ambiguous. V lost 2 bases and J 1 base, leaving 17 bases between the germline ends. The CDR3 extends over 17 amino acids. Germline CDR1 and CDR2: SNHLY and FYNNEI.

CDR3 loop: CASSPGTGGRQAFF. DNA of the CDR3: TGTGCCAGCAGCCCCGGGACAGGGGGCCGCCAAGCTTTCTTT. The genes are TRBV7-9 and TRBJ1-1; 12 bases align to TRBD1. Germline lookup yields CDR1 SEHNR and CDR2 FQNEAQ (reference sequence). V shed 5 bases, J shed 9 bases, and the junction held 7 bases outside the gene matches. The CDR3 extends over 14 amino acids.

This clone was found a few times. V gene TRBV2 combines with J gene TRBJ1-2; TRBD1 aligns across 8 bases. With V trimmed by 4 bases and J by 14 bases, 6 bases remained unmatched. The CDR3 totals 11 residues. CDR1 is SNHLY, CDR2 FYNNEI, per germline. The CDR3 DNA is TGTGCCAGCAGTGCAGTAACAGGGGGAACCTTC. It encodes CASSAVTGGTF.

V and J are TRBV6-1 and TRBJ2-7, with 7 bases that match TRBD1. This CDR3 is built from 16 residues. V trimming: 4 bases; J trimming: 0 bases; junction bases outside the gene matches: 9. Germline V gene lookup returns CDR1 MNHNS and CDR2 SASEGT. In DNA, the CDR3 is TGTGCCAGCAGTGCTTGGGACAGTCCCAGCTCCTACGAGCAGTACTTC. This sequence encodes CASSAWDSPSSYEQYF.

This chain links TRBV6-6 with TRBJ2-7, with D unclear. Trimming cost V 1 base and J 3 bases, with 7 bases left between them. CDR3 size: 13 residues. From germline, CDR1 is MNHNY and CDR2 SVGAGI (reference sequence). The CDR3 is CASSYFRGYEQYF. Written as DNA, the CDR3 is TGTGCCAGCAGTTACTTTAGAGGCTACGAGCAGTACTTC.

The rearrangement uses TRBV14 and TRBJ1-2; D is ambiguous. Germline V gene data show CDR1 as SGHDN and CDR2 as FVKESK. Trimming shortened V by 1 base and J by 8 bases, and 8 bases separated the two germline ends. The CDR3 runs to 12 residues. CDR3 bases: TGTGCCAGCAGCCAAGGGGCGAGGGGCTACACCTTC. Translated: CASSQGARGYTF.

This chain joins TRBV5-4 and TRBJ1-1; 7 bases map to TRBD1. V dropped 4 bases and J dropped 0; count of bases not matched to a gene: 12. The CDR3 length is 17 residues. The germline CDR1 and CDR2 sequences are SGHNT and YYREEE (reference sequence). The CDR3 sequence: CASSQAGQARMNTEAFF. The CDR3 DNA follows: TGTGCCAGCAGCCAAGCAGGACAGGCGAGAATGAACACTGAAGCTTTCTTT.

The chain recombines TRBV11-2 with TRBJ1-1; D call uncertain. CDR1 SGHAT and CDR2 FQNNGV come from the germline V gene. The CDR3 extends over 12 amino acids. Trimming left V 4 bases short and J 8 bases short, with 11 bases between. The chain's CDR3 is CASSSQNIEAFF. The CDR3 nucleotides are TGTGCCAGCAGCTCCCAAAACATAGAAGCTTTCTTT.